These T cell receptor beta chains were read from a single sample in a study of blood T cell repertoires in COVID-19. Generated by immunoSEQ multiplex PCR, the TCRdb table keeps only in-frame clones and is missing some. The sample has around 270,000 clones, roughly 86% seen once. What was sequenced was peripheral blood. The receptors were sampled from a woman in her forties or fifties with acute or convalescent COVID-19. Both conserved end residues are part of each CDR3. The D gene is left open where the match is weak. Clone size is given for some rows only: seen once, a few or many times, or a class if the clone is expanded.

size	V	D	J	CDR3	DNA
few	TRBV7-3	NA	TRBJ2-1	CASSLNSGPDNEQFF	TGTGCCAGCAGCTTAAATAGCGGACCAGACAATGAGCAGTTCTTC
NA	TRBV28	TRBD2	TRBJ2-7	CASTFSGDTYEQYF	TGTGCCAGCACTTTTAGCGGGGACACCTACGAGCAGTACTTC
NA	TRBV7-2	TRBD1	TRBJ1-6	CASSLVGGDNSPLHF	TGTGCCAGCAGCTTGGTAGGGGGCGATAATTCACCCCTCCACTTT
NA	TRBV28	NA	TRBJ1-5	CASRGLSYSNQPQHF	TGTGCCAGCAGAGGACTGAGCTATAGCAATCAGCCCCAGCATTTT
once	TRBV19	TRBD2	TRBJ2-1	CAPGGTSGDPVYNEQFF	TGTGCTCCCGGGGGGACTAGCGGGGACCCCGTTTACAATGAGCAGTTCTTC
NA	TRBV28	TRBD1	TRBJ1-2	CASRPGQRGYTF	TGTGCCAGCAGGCCGGGACAGCGTGGCTACACCTTC
NA	TRBV4-1	NA	TRBJ2-5	CASSPGPRGETQYF	TGCGCCAGCAGCCCCGGCCCCAGGGGAGAGACCCAGTACTTC
many	TRBV5-1	TRBD2	TRBJ2-7	CASSFRLAGDGREQYF	TGCGCCAGCAGCTTTAGGCTAGCGGGAGACGGGCGCGAGCAGTACTTC
NA	TRBV27	TRBD2	TRBJ2-7	CASSLSPGTNFYEQYF	TGTGCCAGCAGTTTATCCCCCGGGACTAACTTCTACGAGCAGTACTTC
NA	TRBV29-1	NA	TRBJ1-6	CSVSEGAYNSPLHF	TGCAGCGTTTCAGAGGGAGCCTATAATTCACCCCTCCACTTT
NA	TRBV20-1	NA	TRBJ1-3	CSARGGNGIYF	TGCAGTGCTAGAGGAGGAAATGGCATATATTTT
NA	TRBV7-9	TRBD2	TRBJ2-1	CASSSPPSGRLGDEQFF	TGTGCCAGCAGCTCCCCCCCTAGCGGGAGGTTAGGGGATGAGCAGTTCTTC
NA	TRBV27	NA	TRBJ1-1	CASSTHRAPRTEAFF	TGTGCCAGCAGTACACACAGGGCCCCGAGGACTGAAGCTTTCTTT
NA	TRBV20-1	NA	TRBJ1-3	CSARRGNTIYF	TGCAGTGCTAGGAGGGGAAACACCATATATTTT
NA	TRBV6-5	NA	TRBJ1-4	CASSYAGEASEKLFF	TGTGCCAGCAGTTACGCTGGGGAGGCGAGTGAAAAACTGTTTTTT
NA	TRBV27	TRBD2	TRBJ2-7	CASSLSDTSGRGVYEQYF	TGTGCCAGCAGTTTATCGGATACTAGCGGGAGGGGGGTCTACGAGCAGTACTTC